The 9 T cell receptor beta chains in this list originate from one sample, sequenced in a study of T cell repertoires in cytomegalovirus infection. TCRdb redid the calling of the reads with MiXCR, one entry per CDR3 protein. The sample carries over 450,000 distinct CDR3 sequences, approximately 11% recorded once. The sequenced material came from PBMCs. The receptors stem from a human donor in good health (CMV status not recorded). Some clones in this sample may be carry-over from other donors' samples.

This clonotype was observed a few times. The chain uses TRBV2 and TRBJ1-2; D is unresolved. The CDR3 extends over 15 amino acids. CDR1 and CDR2 from the germline V gene are SNHLY and FYNNEI. The ends were cut back, 4 bases at V and 0 bases at J, with 12 bases in the middle. CDR3 nucleotides: TGTGCCAGCAGTGCAACCGGGAACGCTAACTATGGCTACACCTTC. Translating gives CASSATGNANYGYTF.

This clonotype occurred many times. The chain carries TRBV9 and TRBJ2-5; D perhaps matches TRBD2 (6 bases). Per germline, CDR1 SGDLS and CDR2 YYNGEE. V was cut by 4 bases and J by 3 bases, with 13 bases left in between. There are 14 residues in the CDR3. Here the CDR3 DNA reads TGTGCCAGCAGCCCTATGGGGGGAGAAGAGACCCAGTACTTC. Protein product: CASSPMGGEETQYF.

This clonotype has more than one count but fewer than ten. The chain has TRBV29-1 and TRBJ1-2; D ambiguous. The CDR3 loop spans 12 amino acids. V lost 5 bases and J 0 bases, leaving 7 bases between the germline ends. Germline assignment: CDR1 SQVTM and CDR2 ANQGSEA. In DNA, the CDR3 is TGCAGCGTTCGGGGAGCTAACTATGGCTACACCTTC. The encoded protein is CSVRGANYGYTF.

This clonotype was recorded at least ten times. The chain combines TRBV5-5 with TRBJ1-5; no definite D call. The germline CDR1 and CDR2 sequences are SGHKS and YYEKEE (reference sequence). V shed 4 bases and J shed 3 bases, with 8 bases lying between them. The CDR3 consists of 13 residues. The CDR3 coding sequence is TGTGCCAGCAGCAGAATGAACAATCAGCCCCAGCATTTT. Amino acids: CASSRMNNQPQHF.

The sample holds many counts of this clonotype. This chain uses TRBV12-3 or TRBV12-4 with TRBJ1-2; D remains unclear. V dropped 5 bases and J dropped 3 bases, with 13 bases sitting between them. CDR3 length: 14 residues. CDR3 DNA sequence: TGTGCCAGCAGTCAAGAGGTCGGCGACTATGGCTACACCTTC. It is translated as CASSQEVGDYGYTF.

This clonotype was counted ten times or more. J is TRBJ2-2 and V is TRBV11-2; D may be TRBD2 (6 bases). Trimming shortened V by 5 bases and J by 6 bases, and 19 bases separated the two germline ends. The CDR3 runs to 16 residues. CDR1 and CDR2 (germline): SGHAT, FQNNGV. CDR3 region: CASSPWGGSYPGELFF. For the CDR3, the DNA is TGTGCCAGCAGCCCCTGGGGAGGTAGTTACCCCGGGGAGCTGTTTTTT.

This clonotype appeared a few times. V is TRBV3-1 and J is TRBJ2-7; D gene uncertain. The germline V and J ends were trimmed by 2 bases and 5 bases, with 4 bases remaining between them. The CDR3 sequence is 11 residues long. Germline CDR1 reads LGHDT; CDR2 reads YNNKEL (reference sequence). CDR3 in DNA: TGTGCCAGCAGCCAATATAACGAGCAGTACTTC. It codes for CASSQYNEQYF.

This clonotype occurred many times. The CDR3 DNA is TGTGCCAGCAGCTTAGAAGGGACAGGGGACGATGAGCAGTTCTTC. This codes for CASSLEGTGDDEQFF. The V and J genes are TRBV11-3 and TRBJ2-1; TRBD1 agrees at 10 bases. Germline CDR1 is SGHNT and CDR2 is YENEEA. V lost 0 bases to trimming and J lost 8 bases; unmatched junction nucleotides: 4. CDR3 length equals 15 residues. Variable domain in full (rest from reference TRBV11-3 and TRBJ2-1): EAGVVQSPRYKIIEKKQPVAFWCNPISGHNTLYWYLQNLGQGPELLIRYENEEAVDDSQLPKDRFSAERLKGVDSTLKIQPAELGDSAVYLCASSLEGTGDDEQFFGPGTRLTVL.

This chain connects TRBV25-1 to TRBJ2-2; 7 nucleotides agree with TRBD1. Per germline, CDR1 MGHDK and CDR2 SYGVNS. Unmatched junction bases numbered 12, after V lost 4 bases and J lost 4 bases. The CDR3 length is 17 residues. In DNA, the CDR3 is TGTGCCAGCAGTGTCACCCTAATACAGGGGACCACCGGGGAGCTGTTTTTT. Translating gives CASSVTLIQGTTGELFF.